Listed below are T cell receptor beta chains from one sample, sequenced in a study of a mutant IDH1 vaccine in newly diagnosed glioma. Repertoires were generated with immunoSEQ multiplex PCR, while TCRdb's copy carries only in-frame clones and drops some. The sample holds roughly 43,000 clones; approximately 76% are singletons and the top ten take 5% to 6.5%. No cognate antigen is known for these TCRs. This sample comprised PBMCs, obtained from a glioma patient whose treatment included an IDH1 peptide vaccine. These receptors originate from a man aged 50 to 60 with glioma. CDR3s include the opening cysteine and the closing phenylalanine or tryptophan. The D gene is left open where the match is weak. Only part of the rows carry a size: once, few, many, or a class if the clone is expanded.

d_gene	len	v_gene	abundance	j_gene	CDR3aa	CDR3nt
NA	15	TRBV7-8	medium-sized	TRBJ1-5	CASSLVGGDGQPQHF	TGTGCCAGCAGCTTAGTTGGGGGGGATGGTCAGCCCCAGCATTTT
TRBD1	16	TRBV6-1	NA	TRBJ2-7	CASSEPRTGGTYEQYF	TGTGCCAGCAGTGAACCTAGGACAGGGGGGACCTACGAGCAGTACTTC
TRBD1	15	TRBV30	once	TRBJ2-7	CAWSLGTGLSYEQYF	TGTGCCTGGAGTCTAGGGACAGGCCTGTCCTACGAGCAGTACTTC
TRBD2	15	TRBV2	NA	TRBJ2-1	CASSETSGGQEEQFF	TGTGCCAGCAGTGAAACTAGCGGGGGGCAGGAGGAGCAGTTCTTC
NA	14	TRBV18	NA	TRBJ1-1	CASSGDSGVTEAFF	TGTGCCAGCTCAGGGGACTCTGGGGTAACTGAAGCTTTCTTT
NA	12	TRBV19	NA	TRBJ2-1	CASSIPYNEQFF	TGTGCCAGTAGTATCCCTTACAATGAGCAGTTCTTC
TRBD1	14	TRBV4-2	NA	TRBJ1-4	CASSLHRGREKLFF	TGTGCCAGCAGCCTTCACAGGGGTCGTGAAAAACTGTTTTTT
NA	14	TRBV19	few	TRBJ2-3	CASSLDVATDTQYF	TGTGCCAGTAGTCTCGACGTAGCAACAGATACGCAGTATTTT
NA	14	TRBV10-3	NA	TRBJ2-4	CAISEGERRNIQYF	TGTGCCATCAGTGAGGGAGAGCGAAGGAACATTCAGTACTTC
TRBD2	15	TRBV5-4	few	TRBJ2-7	CASSQGTSGPYEQYF	TGTGCCAGCAGCCAAGGGACTAGCGGGCCTTACGAGCAGTACTTC
NA	15	TRBV9	NA	TRBJ1-2	CASSVGARQSPGYTF	TGTGCCAGCAGCGTAGGGGCTAGGCAATCCCCTGGCTACACCTTC
NA	13	TRBV5-6	NA	TRBJ2-3	CASSLAAEGTQYF	TGTGCCAGCAGCTTGGCGGCAGAAGGTACGCAGTATTTT
NA	14	TRBV9	NA	TRBJ1-2	CASSVEGRNYGYTF	TGTGCCAGCAGCGTAGAAGGGCGTAACTATGGCTACACCTTC
NA	14	TRBV19	NA	TRBJ1-1	CASSDSSTNTEAFF	TGTGCCAGTAGTGACAGTTCAACGAACACTGAAGCTTTCTTT
TRBD1	13	TRBV30	NA	TRBJ1-2	CAWTPGQLDGYTF	TGTGCCTGGACCCCGGGACAGCTAGATGGCTACACCTTC
TRBD1	15	TRBV11-3	NA	TRBJ2-2	CASSPDRGNTGELFF	TGTGCCAGCAGCCCAGACAGGGGGAACACCGGGGAGCTGTTTTTT
NA	15	TRBV5-1	NA	TRBJ1-3	CASSSLTGSGNTIYF	TGCGCCAGCAGCTCCCTGACAGGCTCTGGAAACACCATATATTTT
NA	17	TRBV5-1	NA	TRBJ2-2	CASSFYRDEVAAGELFF	TGCGCCAGCAGCTTTTATCGGGATGAGGTGGCCGCCGGGGAGCTGTTTTTT
NA	14	TRBV30	NA	TRBJ2-2	CAWSWGANTGELFF	TGTGCCTGGAGTTGGGGCGCGAACACCGGGGAGCTGTTTTTT
TRBD1	15	TRBV5-8	NA	TRBJ1-3	CASSLDRGTGNTIYF	TGTGCCAGCAGCTTGGACAGGGGGACTGGAAACACCATATATTTT
NA	13	TRBV7-9	NA	TRBJ2-7	CASSLNRVGEQYF	TGTGCCAGCAGCTTGAACAGGGTGGGAGAGCAGTACTTC
TRBD1	15	TRBV5-1	NA	TRBJ2-7	CASSYGLQGAGEQYF	TGCGCCAGCAGTTATGGCCTACAGGGGGCGGGGGAGCAGTACTTC
TRBD1	13	TRBV4-3	NA	TRBJ2-7	CASSEWTGDEQYF	TGCGCCAGCAGCGAATGGACAGGTGACGAGCAGTACTTC
TRBD1	15	TRBV5-8	NA	TRBJ1-2	CASSARDRPNYGYTF	TGTGCCAGCAGCGCCCGGGACAGGCCTAACTATGGCTACACCTTC
NA	13	TRBV30	NA	TRBJ2-7	CAWSEVTDYEQYF	TGTGCCTGGAGTGAGGTGACAGACTACGAGCAGTACTTC
NA	13	TRBV7-2	few	TRBJ1-1	CASSTWGDTEAFF	TGTGCCAGCAGCACCTGGGGGGACACTGAAGCTTTCTTT